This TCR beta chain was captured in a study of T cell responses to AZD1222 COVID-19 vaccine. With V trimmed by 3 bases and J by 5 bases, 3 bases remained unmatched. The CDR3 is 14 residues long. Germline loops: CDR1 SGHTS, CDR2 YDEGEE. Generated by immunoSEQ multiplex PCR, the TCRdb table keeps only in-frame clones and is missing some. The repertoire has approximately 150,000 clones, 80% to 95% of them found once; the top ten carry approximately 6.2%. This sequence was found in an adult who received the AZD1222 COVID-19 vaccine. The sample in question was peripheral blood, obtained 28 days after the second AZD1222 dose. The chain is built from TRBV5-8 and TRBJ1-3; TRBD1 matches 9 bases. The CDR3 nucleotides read TGTGCCAGCAGCTGGACAGGGGTGAGAAACACCATATATTTT. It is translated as CASSWTGVRNTIYF.